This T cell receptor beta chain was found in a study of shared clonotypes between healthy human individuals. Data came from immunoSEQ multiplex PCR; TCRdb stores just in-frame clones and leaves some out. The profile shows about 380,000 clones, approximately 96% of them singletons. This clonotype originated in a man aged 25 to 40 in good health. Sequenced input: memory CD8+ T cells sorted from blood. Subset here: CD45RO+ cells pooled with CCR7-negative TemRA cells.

The CDR3 is CSGPHNYGYTF. As DNA, the CDR3 is TGCAGTGGTCCACATAACTATGGCTACACCTTC. The chain couples TRBV20-1 to TRBJ1-2; D is undetermined. The V end lost 7 bases, the J end lost 1 base, and 7 bases lay between the germline ends. Looked up from germline, CDR1 is DFQATT and CDR2 is SNEGSKA (reference sequence). The CDR3 sequence is 11 residues long.